This is a list of T cell receptor beta chains from one sample in a study of OX40 agonist ivuxolimab in advanced cancers. Sequenced by immunoSEQ multiplex PCR; TCRdb stores in-frame clones only, minus some. The data contain roughly 100,000 clones, around 85% of them singletons. The sequences come from CD4+ or CD8+ T cells sorted from blood, collected in a trial of the OX40 agonist ivuxolimab. These receptors originate from an adult with an advanced solid tumor such as melanoma, head and neck, liver or kidney cancer. CDR3s include the opening cysteine and the closing phenylalanine or tryptophan. Fields, in order: V gene, J gene, D gene, clone size, CDR3 protein, CDR3 DNA. D genes are given only for firm matches. Clone size is not always given. Where it is, it says once, few, many or a class for expanded clones.

>TRBV6-6|TRBJ2-7|TRBD1|few
CASSYLAGGYEQYF
TGTGCCAGCAGTTACCTGGCAGGGGGCTACGAGCAGTACTTC
>TRBV5-4|TRBJ2-7|NA|NA
CASSGWGRHEQYF
TGTGCCAGCAGCGGGTGGGGACGACACGAGCAGTACTTC
>TRBV28|TRBJ1-2|NA|NA
CASSPRTATNYGYTF
TGTGCCAGCAGTCCAAGGACAGCAACTAACTATGGCTACACCTTC
>TRBV11-2|TRBJ2-3|NA|once
CASSSATDTQYF
TGTGCCAGCAGCTCGGCAACAGATACGCAGTATTTT
>TRBV19|TRBJ1-5|TRBD1|once
CASRQGMGNQPQHF
TGTGCCAGTCGACAGGGGATGGGCAATCAGCCCCAGCATTTT
>TRBV5-8|TRBJ2-5|TRBD2|NA
CASSPQGLAGGQTQYF
TGTGCCAGCAGCCCCCAAGGTTTAGCGGGAGGGCAGACCCAGTACTTC
>TRBV7-3|TRBJ2-1|NA|NA
CASSLAQADEQFF
TGTGCCAGCAGCTTGGCACAAGCGGATGAGCAGTTCTTC
>TRBV6-4|TRBJ1-6|TRBD1|NA
CASSVGTANSPLHF
TGTGCCAGCAGTGTTGGGACAGCTAATTCACCCCTCCACTTT
>TRBV7-9|TRBJ2-1|NA|NA
CATSQGGNEQFF
TGTGCCACCTCCCAAGGGGGGAATGAGCAGTTCTTC
>TRBV4-2|TRBJ2-3|TRBD2|NA
CASSRGPPGGTDTQYF
TGTGCCAGCAGCCGGGGCCCCCCGGGGGGGACAGATACGCAGTATTTT
>TRBV14|TRBJ2-1|TRBD1|NA
CASSQDWVLGTGGNEQFF
TGTGCCAGCAGCCAAGATTGGGTTCTCGGGACAGGGGGCAATGAGCAGTTCTTC
>TRBV27|TRBJ2-7|NA|NA
CASSRGRGGAYEQYF
TGTGCCAGCAGTAGGGGTAGGGGGGGGGCCTACGAGCAGTACTTC
>TRBV7-2|TRBJ1-1|NA|NA
CASSLSNLNTEAFF
TGTGCCAGCAGCCTAAGCAACTTGAACACTGAAGCTTTCTTT
>TRBV6-6|TRBJ1-1|NA|once
CASRPRGANTEAFF
TGTGCCAGCAGGCCCAGGGGCGCGAACACTGAAGCTTTCTTT
>TRBV4-3|TRBJ2-5|TRBD2|NA
CASSRGGGQETQYF
TGCGCCAGCAGCCGCGGGGGGGGACAAGAGACCCAGTACTTC
>TRBV28|TRBJ1-2|TRBD1|NA
CASSDRGLVYGYTF
TGTGCCAGCAGTGACAGGGGGCTGGTCTATGGCTACACCTTC
>TRBV7-2|TRBJ2-7|NA|NA
CASSLTRQSEQYF
TGTGCCAGCAGCTTAACGCGGCAATCCGAGCAGTACTTC
>TRBV6-6|TRBJ2-3|NA|NA
CASSYSPLGTDTQYF
TGTGCCAGCAGTTACTCCCCCCTAGGGACAGATACGCAGTATTTT
>TRBV25-1|TRBJ2-3|NA|NA
CASSRQGASTDTQYF
TGTGCCAGCAGTCGTCAGGGAGCTAGCACAGATACGCAGTATTTT
>TRBV4-3|TRBJ2-3|TRBD1|NA
CASSQDLSTGGTDTQYF
TGCGCCAGCAGCCAAGATCTGTCGACAGGGGGCACAGATACGCAGTATTTT
>TRBV4-2|TRBJ2-7|NA|NA
CASSQDQGSEQYF
TGTGCCAGCAGCCAAGATCAAGGTAGCGAGCAGTACTTC
>TRBV6-6|TRBJ1-3|NA|NA
CASSSGALSGNTIYF
TGTGCCAGCAGTTCCGGGGCACTCTCTGGAAACACCATATATTTT
>TRBV18|TRBJ1-5|TRBD1|NA
CASSSTGDNQPQHF
TGTGCCAGCTCATCGACAGGGGACAATCAGCCCCAGCATTTT
>TRBV7-9|TRBJ2-7|TRBD2|once
CASSSTPGLAF
TGTGCCAGCAGCTCCACCCCGGGACTAGCTTTC
>TRBV7-3|TRBJ2-5|TRBD2|NA
CASSSTSGETQYF
TGTGCCAGCAGCTCGACTAGCGGGGAGACCCAGTACTTC
>TRBV5-1|TRBJ2-7|TRBD1|once
CASSDRDRGTYEQYF
TGCGCCAGCAGCGACCGGGACAGGGGCACCTACGAGCAGTACTTC
>TRBV30|TRBJ1-1|TRBD1|NA
CAWSVPRTGIGGTEAFF
TGTGCCTGGAGTGTACCTCGGACAGGGATAGGTGGCACTGAAGCTTTCTTT
>TRBV30|TRBJ2-7|TRBD1|NA
CACNPGQAYEQYF
TGTGCCTGCAATCCAGGACAGGCCTACGAGCAGTACTTC
>TRBV5-3|TRBJ2-5|TRBD2|NA
CVGTGTSGRGQETQYF
TGTGTCGGAACAGGGACTAGCGGGAGAGGCCAAGAGACCCAGTACTTC
>TRBV7-9|TRBJ1-4|TRBD1|once
CASSLGTGAATNEKLFF
TGTGCCAGCAGTTTGGGCACAGGGGCAGCAACTAATGAAAAACTGTTTTTT
>TRBV30|TRBJ2-3|NA|once
CASSGYSTDTQYF
TGTGCCTCAAGCGGGTATAGCACAGATACGCAGTATTTT
>TRBV30|TRBJ1-5|TRBD1|NA
CAGGQGFQPQHF
TGTGCCGGGGGACAGGGTTTTCAGCCCCAGCATTTT
>TRBV6-1|TRBJ1-2|NA|NA
CASSPSGEAIWGYTF
TGTGCCAGCAGTCCATCCGGGGAGGCTATATGGGGCTACACCTTC
>TRBV29-1|TRBJ1-1|NA|few
CSVVGEVGNTEAFF
TGCAGCGTTGTTGGGGAAGTGGGGAACACTGAAGCTTTCTTT
>TRBV6-5|TRBJ2-1|NA|NA
CASSEGDEQFF
TGTGCCAGCAGTGAAGGAGATGAGCAGTTCTTC
>TRBV6-5|TRBJ2-3|NA|NA
CASSYRYTQYF
TGTGCCAGCAGTTACAGGTATACGCAGTATTTT
>TRBV2|TRBJ2-5|TRBD2|few
CASRTSGMVSETQYF
TGTGCCAGCAGAACTAGCGGGATGGTCAGCGAGACCCAGTACTTC
>TRBV6-4|TRBJ2-3|NA|NA
CASSDFPRQSTDTQYF
TGTGCCAGCAGTGACTTTCCACGGCAATCCACAGATACGCAGTATTTT
>TRBV19|TRBJ2-3|TRBD1|once
CASSTLMTGGWDTDTQYF
TGTGCCAGTAGTACGTTAATGACAGGGGGTTGGGACACAGATACGCAGTATTTT
>TRBV19|TRBJ2-3|TRBD1|once
CASSITRQGGTDTQYF
TGTGCCAGTAGTATCACCAGACAGGGGGGCACAGATACGCAGTATTTT
>TRBV19|TRBJ1-6|NA|NA
CASSTTKSLSPLHF
TGTGCCAGTAGTACCACTAAGTCGCTCTCACCCCTCCACTTT
>TRBV15|TRBJ2-7|NA|NA
CATSRDRGVGEQYF
TGTGCCACCAGCAGAGATCGGGGTGTCGGCGAGCAGTACTTC
>TRBV9|TRBJ2-7|TRBD1|NA
CASSVGQGGTYEQYF
TGTGCCAGCAGCGTTGGACAGGGGGGTACCTACGAGCAGTACTTC
>TRBV6-5|TRBJ1-1|NA|NA
CASSYSGQSNTEAFF
TGTGCCAGCAGTTACTCGGGACAATCGAACACTGAAGCTTTCTTT
>TRBV9|TRBJ1-3|NA|NA
CASSALVQGAGNTIYF
TGTGCCAGCAGCGCCTTAGTACAGGGAGCGGGAAACACCATATATTTT
>TRBV28|TRBJ1-2|NA|NA
CASSPSLGGYTF
TGTGCCAGCAGTCCCTCCTTGGGGGGCTACACCTTC
>TRBV28|TRBJ2-7|NA|NA
CASSPWGDEAYEQYF
TGTGCCAGCAGCCCTTGGGGGGACGAAGCCTACGAGCAGTACTTC